The 6 T cell receptor beta chains in this list originate from one sample, sequenced in a study of post-analysis software for immune sequencing data. Whole-study results and caveats: Four or five TRBV segments (TRBV5-6, TRBV5-1 and TRBV20-1 among them) occurred more frequently in patients than in controls.

Their recognized antigens are unknown. Built from TCR beta cDNA, the libraries had unique molecular identifiers in them. TCRdb re-called the PCR reads with MiXCR, one entry per CDR3 protein. The top ten hold 4.6% of the sample, which has roughly 870,000 distinct CDR3 sequences, approximately 53% seen once. The sequencing input was blood. The source is a girl aged 10 to 17 with multiple sclerosis.

The J gene is TRBJ2-1, the V gene TRBV7-9, with TRBD2 identical over 16 bases. The germline V gene encodes CDR1 SEHNR and CDR2 FQNEAQ (reference sequence). The CDR3 runs 17 residues. V shed 5 bases and J 4 bases; nucleotides not matched to a gene: 5. CDR3 bases: TGTGCCAGCAGCCCGGGGACTAGCGGGAGGGATTACAATGAGCAGTTCTTC. Translation: CASSPGTSGRDYNEQFF.

This clonotype came up once. This chain's CDR3 is CSVEEGSAGKLQYF. The CDR3 nucleotides read TGCAGCGTTGAAGAGGGGTCCGCAGGGAAGTTGCAGTATTTT. The chain combines TRBV29-1 with TRBJ2-3, with D possibly TRBD1 on 5 matching bases. This CDR3 is 14 amino acids long. Germline lookup yields CDR1 SQVTM and CDR2 ANQGSEA. V shed 0 bases and J shed 11 bases, with 18 bases lying between them.

This clonotype has only one observation. V gene TRBV5-1 combines with J gene TRBJ2-3, with 8 positions matching TRBD1. CDR3 length: 14 residues. J was trimmed by 5 bases and V by 4 bases; bases with no gene match: 6. Germline V gene lookup returns CDR1 SGHRS and CDR2 YFSETQ. CDR3 nucleotides: TGCGCCAGCAGCCGGGACAGGAGTCAAGATACGCAGTATTTT. Encoded protein: CASSRDRSQDTQYF. The full variable domain, completed using reference TRBV5-1 and TRBJ2-3, is KAGVTQTPRYLIKTRGQQVTLSCSPISGHRSVSWYQQTPGQGLQFLFEYFSETQRNKGNFPGRFSGRQFSNSRSEMNVSTLELGDSALYLCASSRDRSQDTQYFGPGTRLTVL.

Note on this clonotype: A junction boundary mismatches the germline segment, possibly from a read error. This chain uses TRBV7-2 with TRBJ2-3, with TRBD2 identical over 11 bases. Per the germline V gene, CDR1 is SGHTA and CDR2 is FQGNSA. CDR3 length: 17 residues. CDR3 protein: CASSSPTSGALPYTQYF. CDR3 DNA: TGCGCCAGCAGCTCCCCGACTAGCGGGGCCCTACCTTATACGCAGTATTTT.

In this sample, this clonotype turned up once. This rearrangement joins TRBV5-1 to TRBJ2-3; D possibly corresponds to TRBD1 (5 bases). The CDR3 loop spans 15 amino acids. V lost 0 bases to trimming and J lost 1 base, with 9 bases between them. Germline V gene lookup returns CDR1 SGHRS and CDR2 YFSETQ. CDR3 sequence: CASSLEGMGTDTQYF. The DNA for the CDR3 is TGCGCCAGCAGCTTGGAGGGGATGGGCACAGATACGCAGTATTTT.

This chain joins TRBV5-1 and TRBJ2-3; D gene unclear. Germline CDR1 SGHRS, CDR2 YFSETQ. The CDR3 length is 12 residues. V dropped 1 base and J dropped 5 bases, with 5 bases sitting between them. For the CDR3, the DNA is TGCGCCAGCAGCTTGATGGAAGATACGCAGTATTTT. As protein: CASSLMEDTQYF.